Described below is a single T cell receptor (beta chain) sequence and its context. Antigen unknown. Here immunoSEQ multiplex PCR was the method, and the copy in TCRdb shows in-frame clones only, minus some. The data show 55,000 to 85,000 clones, less than 90% seen once. The sample originates from a study of T cell responses to AZD1222 COVID-19 vaccine. Overall study results and limits: Spike as a whole was targeted by vaccine-associated CD4 TCRs, dominant at 160-218 and 743-854. Repertoires were sampled only after the peak T cell response. A rise in Spike-specific TCR breadth and depth followed two AZD1222 doses.

CDR1 LGHNA and CDR2 YSLEER come from the germline V gene. This CDR3 comprises 14 residues. Trimming pared 0 bases from V and 11 bases from J, leaving 16 bases between. The V gene is TRBV4-3, the J gene TRBJ1-1, with D unresolved. The sequencing here drew on peripheral blood, taken on day 0 of AZD1222 vaccination. This receptor was obtained from an adult in good health. CDR3 bases: TGCGCCAGCAGCCAAGAAGGCGTAGCAGCGGCTGCTTTCTTT. Protein sequence: CASSQEGVAAAAFF.